The rows below give T cell receptor beta chains drawn from one sample of a study of shared clonotypes between healthy human individuals. Repertoires were generated with immunoSEQ multiplex PCR, while TCRdb's copy carries only in-frame clones and drops some. The repertoire has 450,000 to 700,000 clones, about 95% of them found once; the top ten carry roughly 0.1%. Sequenced input: naive CD8+ T cells sorted from blood. These receptors all stem from a woman between 25 and 40 years old in good health. The CDR3 runs from the conserved cysteine through the conserved F or W. Fields, in order: D gene, CDR3 length, J gene, clone size, V gene, CDR3 DNA, CDR3 protein. A D gene is named only where the DNA matches it firmly. The size field is filled for only some rows; it gives once, few, many or a size class.

D: TRBD2; length: 21; J: TRBJ2-1; size: .; V: TRBV15; DNA: TGTGCCACCAGCAGAGATCGAATTTCTAGCGGGAGGCTAACTACTATCAATGAGCAGTTCTTC; CDR3: CATSRDRISSGRLTTINEQFF
D: TRBD1; length: 13; J: TRBJ2-5; size: .; V: TRBV28; DNA: TGTGCCAGCAGCCTACAGGGGACAGAGACCCAGTACTTC; CDR3: CASSLQGTETQYF
D: TRBD1; length: 14; J: TRBJ2-5; size: .; V: TRBV5-6; DNA: TGTGCCAGCAGCTTGGCCACAGGGGCAGAGACCCAGTACTTC; CDR3: CASSLATGAETQYF
D: .; length: 13; J: TRBJ1-2; size: .; V: TRBV28; DNA: .; CDR3: CASSSSQYYGYTF
D: .; length: 14; J: TRBJ2-5; size: once; V: TRBV10-2; DNA: TGCGCCAGCACCGCAGACGCCGGTCAGGAGACCCAGTACTTC; CDR3: CASTADAGQETQYF
D: .; length: 15; J: TRBJ1-3; size: .; V: TRBV6-8; DNA: TGTGCCAGCAGTATTGACAGTCTAAGGGGAAACACCATATATTTT; CDR3: CASSIDSLRGNTIYF
D: TRBD1; length: 18; J: TRBJ1-3; size: .; V: TRBV11-3; DNA: TGTGCCAGCACCCCCCCCGCCAGGGGGCAATTCTCTGGAAACACCATATATTTT; CDR3: CASTPPARGQFSGNTIYF
D: TRBD2; length: 16; J: TRBJ2-1; size: .; V: TRBV2; DNA: TGTGCCAGCAGTGGAGGGACTAGCGGGAAGATGGATGAGCAGTTCTTC; CDR3: CASSGGTSGKMDEQFF
D: .; length: 15; J: TRBJ2-1; size: .; V: TRBV6-5; DNA: TGTGCCAGCAGTTCGGGACTCCCTAGACAACATGAGCAGTTCTTC; CDR3: CASSSGLPRQHEQFF
D: .; length: 14; J: TRBJ2-7; size: .; V: TRBV11-3; DNA: TGTGCCAGCAGCGCCGGTGGACAGCATGTCGAGCAGTACTTC; CDR3: CASSAGGQHVEQYF
D: TRBD2; length: 17; J: TRBJ2-5; size: .; V: TRBV9; DNA: TGTGCCAGCAGCGCCCCTACTAGCGGGAGGAGTTGGGAGACCCAGTACTTC; CDR3: CASSAPTSGRSWETQYF
D: TRBD2; length: 17; J: TRBJ2-3; size: .; V: TRBV28; DNA: TGTGCCAGCAGTATACCGTTAGCGGGAGGAGTTCCAGATACGCAGTATTTT; CDR3: CASSIPLAGGVPDTQYF
D: .; length: 14; J: TRBJ2-7; size: once; V: TRBV6-1; DNA: TGTGCCAGCACTCCGGGCCTTGGCGGCTACGAGCAGTACTTC; CDR3: CASTPGLGGYEQYF
D: .; length: 14; J: TRBJ1-1; size: .; V: TRBV6-5; DNA: TGTGCCAGCAGCCTGTCTGACAGCAACACTGAAGCTTTCTTT; CDR3: CASSLSDSNTEAFF
D: TRBD2; length: 15; J: TRBJ2-7; size: .; V: TRBV4-1; DNA: TGCGCCAGCAGCCATAGACTAGCGGGAAGCTACGAGCAGTACTTC; CDR3: CASSHRLAGSYEQYF
D: .; length: 15; J: TRBJ2-1; size: .; V: TRBV9; DNA: TGTGCCAGCAGCGCAGCGGGCAGCTCCTACAATGAGCAGTTCTTC; CDR3: CASSAAGSSYNEQFF
D: .; length: 15; J: TRBJ1-2; size: .; V: TRBV21-1; DNA: TGTGCCAGCAGCAAAAGGAGGTTTGGGTCGTATGGCTACACCTTC; CDR3: CASSKRRFGSYGYTF
D: .; length: 13; J: TRBJ1-1; size: .; V: TRBV11-2; DNA: TGTGCCAGCAGCTTACAGTCCGGGACAGAAGCTTTCTTT; CDR3: CASSLQSGTEAFF
D: TRBD1; length: 16; J: TRBJ1-2; size: few; V: TRBV19; DNA: TGTGCCAGTAGTGTGTGGACAGGCTTGGTTAACTATGGCTACACCTTC; CDR3: CASSVWTGLVNYGYTF
D: .; length: 16; J: TRBJ2-3; size: .; V: TRBV6-5; DNA: TGTGCCAGCAGTTACGATCCGGGAGAGGGCACAGATACGCAGTATTTT; CDR3: CASSYDPGEGTDTQYF
D: TRBD2; length: 16; J: TRBJ2-1; size: once; V: TRBV4-2; DNA: TGTGCCAGCAGCCAAGAGTGGCGACTAGCGTACAATGAGCAGTTCTTC; CDR3: CASSQEWRLAYNEQFF
D: .; length: 13; J: TRBJ1-1; size: .; V: TRBV9; DNA: TGTGCCAGCAGCGTAGACAGAAACACTGAAGCTTTCTTT; CDR3: CASSVDRNTEAFF
D: TRBD2; length: 17; J: TRBJ2-1; size: .; V: TRBV7-9; DNA: TGTGCCAGCAGCCTTGGGTCTGAGCGGGGCTCCTACAATGAGCAGTTCTTC; CDR3: CASSLGSERGSYNEQFF
D: .; length: 15; J: TRBJ1-6; size: .; V: TRBV19; DNA: TGTGCCAGTAGCTCAGGGTTCTCCTATAATTCACCCCTCCACTTT; CDR3: CASSSGFSYNSPLHF
D: TRBD1; length: 17; J: TRBJ2-6; size: .; V: TRBV7-9; DNA: TGTGCCAGCAGCCTGACAGGGGGCCCCTCTGGGGCCAACGTCCTGACTTTC; CDR3: CASSLTGGPSGANVLTF
D: TRBD2; length: 17; J: TRBJ2-1; size: .; V: TRBV10-2; DNA: TGCGCCAGCAGTGAGCCCAGGACTAGCGGGAGCAAGCATGAGCAGTTCTTC; CDR3: CASSEPRTSGSKHEQFF
D: .; length: 17; J: TRBJ2-1; size: .; V: TRBV11-2; DNA: TGTGCCAGCAGCTTAACACCAGGAGGCGGGCCCTACAATGAGCAGTTCTTC; CDR3: CASSLTPGGGPYNEQFF
D: .; length: 13; J: TRBJ2-3; size: .; V: TRBV27; DNA: TGTGCCAGCAGTTTCGGAGTCGGGGATACGCAGTATTTT; CDR3: CASSFGVGDTQYF
D: TRBD2; length: 16; J: TRBJ2-7; size: .; V: TRBV7-6; DNA: TGTGCCAGCAGCATTAGCGGAGGTAGCGGGACCTACGAGCAGTACTTC; CDR3: CASSISGGSGTYEQYF
D: .; length: 15; J: TRBJ2-7; size: .; V: TRBV5-8; DNA: TGTGCCAGCAGCTTGGGACGGGTTAGCTCCTACGAGCAGTACTTC; CDR3: CASSLGRVSSYEQYF
D: TRBD2; length: 16; J: TRBJ2-1; size: .; V: TRBV11-2; DNA: TGTGCCAGCAGGGGGACCGGGACTAGCGGGAACAATGAGCAGTTCTTC; CDR3: CASRGTGTSGNNEQFF